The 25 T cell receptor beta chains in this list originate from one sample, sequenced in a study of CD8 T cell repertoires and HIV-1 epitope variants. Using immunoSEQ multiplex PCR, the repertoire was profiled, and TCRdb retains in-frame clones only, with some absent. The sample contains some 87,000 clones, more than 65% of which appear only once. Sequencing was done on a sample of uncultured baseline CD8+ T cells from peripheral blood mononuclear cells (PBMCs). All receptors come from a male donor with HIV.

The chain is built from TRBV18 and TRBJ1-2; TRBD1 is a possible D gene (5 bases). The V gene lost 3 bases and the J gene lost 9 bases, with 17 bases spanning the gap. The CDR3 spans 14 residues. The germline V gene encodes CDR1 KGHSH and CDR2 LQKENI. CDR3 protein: CASSPRGREGSYTF. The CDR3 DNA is TGTGCCAGCTCACCCCGGGGCAGGGAAGGTAGCTACACCTTC.

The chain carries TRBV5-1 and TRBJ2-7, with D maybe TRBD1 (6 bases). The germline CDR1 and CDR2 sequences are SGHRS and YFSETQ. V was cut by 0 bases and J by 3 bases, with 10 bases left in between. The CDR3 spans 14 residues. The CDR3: CASSLVGQNYEQYF. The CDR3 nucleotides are TGCGCCAGCAGCTTGGTAGGACAGAACTACGAGCAGTACTTC.

The CDR3 spells CVLWGCGNQPQHF. In DNA form, the CDR3 reads TGTGTCCTTTGGGGCTGTGGCAATCAGCCCCAGCATTTT. This chain uses TRBV5-4 with TRBJ1-5; D is possibly TRBD1 (5 bases). The CDR3 totals 13 residues. Germline V gene data show CDR1 as SGHNT and CDR2 as YYREEE (reference sequence).

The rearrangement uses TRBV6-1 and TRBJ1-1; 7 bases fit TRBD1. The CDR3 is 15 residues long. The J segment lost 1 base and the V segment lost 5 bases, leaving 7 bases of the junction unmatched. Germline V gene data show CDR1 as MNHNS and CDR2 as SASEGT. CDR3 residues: CASSFKGQWNTEAFF. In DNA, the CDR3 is TGTGCCAGCAGTTTTAAGGGACAGTGGAACACTGAAGCTTTCTTT.

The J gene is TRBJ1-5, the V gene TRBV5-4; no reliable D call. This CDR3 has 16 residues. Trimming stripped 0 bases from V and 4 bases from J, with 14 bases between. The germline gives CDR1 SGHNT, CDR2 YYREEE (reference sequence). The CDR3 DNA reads TGTGCCAGCAGCTTGGCGAGTCCCGCCGGGAATCAGCCCCAGCATTTT. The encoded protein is CASSLASPAGNQPQHF.

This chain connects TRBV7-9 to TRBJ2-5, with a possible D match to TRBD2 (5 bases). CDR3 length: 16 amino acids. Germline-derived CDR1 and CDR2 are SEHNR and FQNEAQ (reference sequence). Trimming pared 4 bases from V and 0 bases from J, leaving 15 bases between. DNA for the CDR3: TGTGCCAGCAGCTCCCGGGCAGCGGCCTACCAAGAGACCCAGTACTTC. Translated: CASSSRAAAYQETQYF.

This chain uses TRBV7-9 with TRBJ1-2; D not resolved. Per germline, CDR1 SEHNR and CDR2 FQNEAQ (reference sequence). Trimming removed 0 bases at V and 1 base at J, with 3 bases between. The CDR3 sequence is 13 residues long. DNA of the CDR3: TGTGCCAGCAGCTTAGCGGATAACTATGGCTACACCTTC. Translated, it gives CASSLADNYGYTF.

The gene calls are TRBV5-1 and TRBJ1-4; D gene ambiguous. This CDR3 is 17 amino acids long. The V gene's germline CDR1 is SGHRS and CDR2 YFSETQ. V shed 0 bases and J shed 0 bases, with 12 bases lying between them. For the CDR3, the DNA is TGCGCCAGCAGCTTGGCCGGTAGTAGAACAACTAATGAAAAACTGTTTTTT. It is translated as CASSLAGSRTTNEKLFF.

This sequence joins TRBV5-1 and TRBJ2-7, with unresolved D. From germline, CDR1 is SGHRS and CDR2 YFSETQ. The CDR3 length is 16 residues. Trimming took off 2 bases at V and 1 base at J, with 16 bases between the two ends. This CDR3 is CASSFGDPQASYEQYF. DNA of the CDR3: TGCGCCAGCAGCTTCGGTGACCCCCAAGCATCCTACGAGCAGTACTTC.

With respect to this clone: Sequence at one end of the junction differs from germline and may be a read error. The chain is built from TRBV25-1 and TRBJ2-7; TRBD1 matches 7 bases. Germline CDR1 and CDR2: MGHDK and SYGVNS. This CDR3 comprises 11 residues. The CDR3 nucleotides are TGTGCCAGCGGCCACTCCGGGACAGTCAACTTC. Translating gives CASGHSGTVNF.

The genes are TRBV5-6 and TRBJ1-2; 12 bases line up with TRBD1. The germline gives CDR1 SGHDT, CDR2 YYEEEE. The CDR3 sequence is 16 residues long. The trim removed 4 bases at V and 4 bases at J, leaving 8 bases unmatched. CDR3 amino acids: CASSGTGTGGSYGYTF. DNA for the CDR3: TGTGCCAGCAGCGGAACCGGGACAGGGGGCAGCTATGGCTACACCTTC.

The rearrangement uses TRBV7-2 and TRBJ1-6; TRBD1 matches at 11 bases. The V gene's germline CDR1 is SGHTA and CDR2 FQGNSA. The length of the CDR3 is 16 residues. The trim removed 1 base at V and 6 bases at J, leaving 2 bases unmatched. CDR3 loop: CASSLVGTGGNSPLHF. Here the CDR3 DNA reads TGTGCCAGCAGCTTAGTGGGGACAGGGGGTAATTCACCCCTCCACTTT.

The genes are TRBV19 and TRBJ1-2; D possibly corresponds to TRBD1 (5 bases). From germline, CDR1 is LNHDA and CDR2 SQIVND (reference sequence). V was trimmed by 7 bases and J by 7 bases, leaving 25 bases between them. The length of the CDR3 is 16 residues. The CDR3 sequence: CASTSTPLRSRGGYTF. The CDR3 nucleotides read TGTGCCAGTACCAGCACCCCGCTCCGCTCGAGGGGTGGCTACACCTTC.

DNA for the CDR3: TGTGCCAGCAGCCAAGGTGGACACAATAGGGAGACCCAGTACTTC. Its protein product is CASSQGGHNRETQYF. The J gene is TRBJ2-5, the V gene TRBV14, with D perhaps matching TRBD1 (5 bases). Trimming removed 1 base at V and 5 bases at J, with 14 bases between. The germline gives CDR1 SGHDN, CDR2 FVKESK. CDR3 length: 15 residues.

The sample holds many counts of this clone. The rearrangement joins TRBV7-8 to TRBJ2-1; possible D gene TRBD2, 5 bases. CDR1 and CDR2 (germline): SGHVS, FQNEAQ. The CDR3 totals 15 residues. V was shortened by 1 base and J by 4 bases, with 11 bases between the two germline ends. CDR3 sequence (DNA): TGTGCCAGCAGCTTAGAGAGCGGTACTTACAATGAGCAGTTCTTC. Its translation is CASSLESGTYNEQFF.

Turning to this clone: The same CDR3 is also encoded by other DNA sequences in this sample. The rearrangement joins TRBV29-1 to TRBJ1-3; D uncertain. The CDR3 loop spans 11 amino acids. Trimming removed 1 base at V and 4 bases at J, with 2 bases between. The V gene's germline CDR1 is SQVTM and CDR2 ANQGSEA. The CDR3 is CSVEAGNTIYF. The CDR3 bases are TGCAGCGTTGAAGCCGGAAACACCATATATTTT.

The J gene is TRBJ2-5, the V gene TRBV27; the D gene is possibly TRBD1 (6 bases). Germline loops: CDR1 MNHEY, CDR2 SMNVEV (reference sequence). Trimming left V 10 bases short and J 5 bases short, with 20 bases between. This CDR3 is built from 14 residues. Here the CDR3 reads CATRPGTLRETQYF. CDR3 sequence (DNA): TGTGCCACCCGGCCCGGGACATTACGGGAGACCCAGTACTTC.

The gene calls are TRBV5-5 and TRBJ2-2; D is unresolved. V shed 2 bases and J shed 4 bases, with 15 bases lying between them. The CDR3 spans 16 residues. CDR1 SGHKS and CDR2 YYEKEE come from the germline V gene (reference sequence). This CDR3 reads CASSFGAFSGTGELFF. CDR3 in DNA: TGTGCCAGCAGCTTCGGAGCCTTTTCAGGCACCGGGGAGCTGTTTTTT.

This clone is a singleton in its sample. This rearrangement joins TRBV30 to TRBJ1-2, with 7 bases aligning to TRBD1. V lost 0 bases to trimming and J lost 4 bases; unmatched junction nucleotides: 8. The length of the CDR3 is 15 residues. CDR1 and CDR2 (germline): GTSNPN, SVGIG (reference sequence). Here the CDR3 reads CAWSVPGQFFYGYTF. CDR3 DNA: TGTGCCTGGAGTGTACCGGGACAGTTCTTCTATGGCTACACCTTC.

The CDR3 here is CASSERDLLHF. The CDR3 nucleotides read TGTGCCAGCAGTGAAAGGGACCTACTCCACTTT. The chain has TRBV6-1 and TRBJ1-6; tentative D call: TRBD1 (5 bases). The V end was cut by 2 bases, the J end by 16 bases, with 9 bases between. The CDR3 runs to 11 residues. CDR1 MNHNS and CDR2 SASEGT come from the germline V gene.

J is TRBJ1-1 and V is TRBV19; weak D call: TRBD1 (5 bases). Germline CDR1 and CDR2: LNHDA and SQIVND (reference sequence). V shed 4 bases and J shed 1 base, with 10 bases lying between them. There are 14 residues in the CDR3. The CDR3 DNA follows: TGTGCCAGTAGTACGGGACTCGGGAACACTGAAGCTTTCTTT. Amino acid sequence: CASSTGLGNTEAFF.

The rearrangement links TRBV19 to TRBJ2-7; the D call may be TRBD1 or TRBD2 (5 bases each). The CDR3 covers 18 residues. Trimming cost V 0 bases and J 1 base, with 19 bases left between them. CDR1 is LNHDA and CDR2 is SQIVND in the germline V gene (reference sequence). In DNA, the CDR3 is TGTGCCAGTAGTATAGACCTTCCGGGACGCAAAACATCCTACGAGCAGTACTTC. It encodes CASSIDLPGRKTSYEQYF.

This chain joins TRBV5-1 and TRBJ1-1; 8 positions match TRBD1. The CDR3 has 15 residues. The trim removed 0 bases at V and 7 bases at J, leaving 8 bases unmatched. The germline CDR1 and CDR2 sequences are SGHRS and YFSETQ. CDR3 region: CASSLVDREGGEAFF. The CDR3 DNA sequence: TGCGCCAGCAGCTTGGTGGACAGGGAAGGAGGTGAAGCTTTCTTT.

The CDR3 sequence is CASKGGRRTDTQYF. The CDR3 DNA sequence: TGTGCCAGCAAGGGGGGGCGGCGCACAGATACGCAGTATTTT. The rearrangement joins TRBV2 to TRBJ2-3, with D possibly being TRBD2 (7 bases). The CDR3 has 14 residues. Trimming shortened V by 7 bases and J by 1 base, and 12 bases separated the two germline ends. Germline-derived CDR1 and CDR2 are SNHLY and FYNNEI.

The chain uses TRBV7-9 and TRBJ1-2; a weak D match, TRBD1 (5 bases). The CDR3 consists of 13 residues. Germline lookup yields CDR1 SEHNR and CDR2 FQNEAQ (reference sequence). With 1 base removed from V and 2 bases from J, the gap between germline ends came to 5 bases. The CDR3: CASSLGGNYGYTF. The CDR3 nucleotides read TGTGCCAGCAGCTTAGGGGGGAACTATGGCTACACCTTC.